The clone carrying this TCR beta chain was seen once. Trimming took off 0 bases at V and 11 bases at J, with 16 bases between the two ends. Germline CDR1 GTSNPN, CDR2 SVGIG (reference sequence). The CDR3 covers 14 residues. This sample was taken from a study of T-cell reconstitution after alpha-beta-depleted transplantation in children. Unique molecular identifiers were built into the TCRbeta library. TCRdb redid the calling of the PCR reads with MiXCR, one entry per CDR3 protein. Here the sample spans around 380,000 distinct CDR3 sequences, roughly a tenth being singletons. The receptor's source is a human donor who donated a stem cell graft to a child with acute myeloid leukemia. The V call is TRBV30, the J call TRBJ1-4; tentatively, D is TRBD1 (5 bases). The starting material was PBMCs from the stem cell graft donor, obtained from the stem cell graft. The CDR3 reads CAWSVRGAGKKLFF. CDR3 bases: TGTGCCTGGAGTGTACGAGGGGCAGGGAAGAAACTGTTTTTT.